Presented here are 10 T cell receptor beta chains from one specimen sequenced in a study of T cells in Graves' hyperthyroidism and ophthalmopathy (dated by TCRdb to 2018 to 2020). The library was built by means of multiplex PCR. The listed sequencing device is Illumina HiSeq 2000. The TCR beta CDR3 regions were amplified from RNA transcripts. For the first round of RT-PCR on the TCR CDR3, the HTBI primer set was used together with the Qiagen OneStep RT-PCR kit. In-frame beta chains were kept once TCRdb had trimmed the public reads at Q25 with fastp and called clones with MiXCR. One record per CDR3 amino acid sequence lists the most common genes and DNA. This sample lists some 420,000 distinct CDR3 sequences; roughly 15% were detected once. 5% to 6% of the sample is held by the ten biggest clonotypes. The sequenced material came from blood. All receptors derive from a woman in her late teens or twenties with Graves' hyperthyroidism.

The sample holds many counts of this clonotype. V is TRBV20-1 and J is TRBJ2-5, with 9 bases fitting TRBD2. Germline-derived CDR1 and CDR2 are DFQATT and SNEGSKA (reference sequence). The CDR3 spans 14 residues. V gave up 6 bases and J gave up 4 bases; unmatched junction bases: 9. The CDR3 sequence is CSAMAGGPLETQYF. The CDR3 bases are TGCAGTGCAATGGCGGGAGGGCCACTAGAGACCCAGTACTTC.

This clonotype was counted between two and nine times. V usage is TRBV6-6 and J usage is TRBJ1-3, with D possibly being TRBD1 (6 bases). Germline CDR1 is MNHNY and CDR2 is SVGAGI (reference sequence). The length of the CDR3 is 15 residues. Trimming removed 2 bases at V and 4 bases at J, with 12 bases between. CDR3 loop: CASSYTGTRGNTIYF. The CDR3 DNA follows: TGTGCCAGCAGTTACACCGGGACACGAGGAAACACCATATATTTT.

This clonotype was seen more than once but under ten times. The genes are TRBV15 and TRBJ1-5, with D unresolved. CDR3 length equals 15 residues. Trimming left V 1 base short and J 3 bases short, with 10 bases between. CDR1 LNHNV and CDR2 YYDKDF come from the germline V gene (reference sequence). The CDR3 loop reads CATSRGSGSNQPQHF. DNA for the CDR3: TGTGCCACCAGCAGAGGTTCGGGATCCAATCAGCCCCAGCATTTT.

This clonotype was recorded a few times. CDR3 amino acids: CAWSAYSYGYTF. The CDR3 DNA follows: TGTGCCTGGAGTGCTTACTCCTATGGCTACACCTTC. This sequence joins TRBV30 and TRBJ1-2; no reliable D call. Trimming removed 1 base from V and 4 bases from J, with 7 bases in between. The CDR3 is 12 amino acids. CDR1 and CDR2 (germline): GTSNPN, SVGIG (reference sequence).

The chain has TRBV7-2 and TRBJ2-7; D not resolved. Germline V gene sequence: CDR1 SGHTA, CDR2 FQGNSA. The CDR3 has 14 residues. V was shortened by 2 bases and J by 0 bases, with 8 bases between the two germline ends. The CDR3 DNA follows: TGTGCCAGCAGCTTAAATTTGCCCTCCTACGAGCAGTACTTC. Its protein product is CASSLNLPSYEQYF.

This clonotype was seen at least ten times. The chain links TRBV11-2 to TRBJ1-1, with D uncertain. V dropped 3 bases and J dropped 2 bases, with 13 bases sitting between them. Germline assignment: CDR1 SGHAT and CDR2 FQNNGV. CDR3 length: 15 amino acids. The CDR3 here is CASSLPIRVNTEAFF. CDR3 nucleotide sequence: TGTGCCAGCAGCTTGCCAATTCGAGTCAACACTGAAGCTTTCTTT.

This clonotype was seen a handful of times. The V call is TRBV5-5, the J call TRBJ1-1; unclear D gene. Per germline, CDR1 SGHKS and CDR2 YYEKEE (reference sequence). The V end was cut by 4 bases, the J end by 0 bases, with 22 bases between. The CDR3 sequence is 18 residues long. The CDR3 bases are TGTGCCAGCAGCCCCTCGGACCCAGCAATATTAATGAACACTGAAGCTTTCTTT. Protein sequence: CASSPSDPAILMNTEAFF.

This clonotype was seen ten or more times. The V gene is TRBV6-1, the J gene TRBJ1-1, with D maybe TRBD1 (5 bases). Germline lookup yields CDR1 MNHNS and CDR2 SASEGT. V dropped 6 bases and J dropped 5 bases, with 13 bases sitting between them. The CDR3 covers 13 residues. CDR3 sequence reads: CASRSGGGTEAFF. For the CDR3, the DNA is TGTGCCAGCAGATCCGGTGGGGGGACTGAAGCTTTCTTT.

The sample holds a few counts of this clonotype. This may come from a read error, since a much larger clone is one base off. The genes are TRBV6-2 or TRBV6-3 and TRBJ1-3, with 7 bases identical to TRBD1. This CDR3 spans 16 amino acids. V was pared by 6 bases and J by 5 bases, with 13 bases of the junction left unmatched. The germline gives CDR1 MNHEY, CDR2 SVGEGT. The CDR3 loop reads CASRISPDRPRNTIYF. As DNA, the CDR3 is TGTGCCAGCAGAATCAGTCCGGACAGGCCTAGAAACACCATATATTTT.

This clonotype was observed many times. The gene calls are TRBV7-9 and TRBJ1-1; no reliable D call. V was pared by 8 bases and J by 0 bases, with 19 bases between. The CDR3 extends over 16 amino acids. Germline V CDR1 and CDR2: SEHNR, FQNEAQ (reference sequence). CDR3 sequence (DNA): TGTGCCAGCTCCTCGCCCCCTCACCTAATGAACACTGAAGCTTTCTTT. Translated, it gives CASSSPPHLMNTEAFF.